The 23 T cell receptor beta chains reported below all come from one sample, sequenced in a study of blood T cell repertoires in COVID-19. Measured with immunoSEQ multiplex PCR; TCRdb has only the in-frame clones, and not every one. The data show 100,000 to 150,000 clones, approximately 85% seen once. Sequencing was performed on peripheral blood. The receptors originated from a human donor in a cohort sampled during active COVID-19.

CDR3 residues: CASSLARGGDYGYTF. CDR3 bases: TGTGCCAGCAGCTTGGCGCGGGGGGGTGACTATGGCTACACCTTC. The chain joins TRBV5-4 to TRBJ1-2, with D perhaps matching TRBD1 (5 bases). V lost 0 bases, J lost 3 bases, and 12 bases lay in between. Germline-derived CDR1 and CDR2 are SGHNT and YYREEE (reference sequence). The CDR3 has 15 amino acids.

The chain links TRBV6-2 or TRBV6-3 to TRBJ1-1; 10 bases fit TRBD1. The CDR3 contains 14 residues. CDR1 is MNHEY and CDR2 is SVGEGT in the germline V gene. Trimming cost V 5 bases and J 4 bases; bases outside gene matches: 4. The CDR3 DNA reads TGTGCCAGCAGTCGACAGGGGGCGGGCACTGAAGCTTTCTTT. This codes for CASSRQGAGTEAFF.

The chain employs TRBV5-4 and TRBJ1-1, with unresolved D. Trimming took 5 bases from V and 2 from J, leaving 10 bases between them. CDR1 and CDR2 from the germline V gene are SGHNT and YYREEE (reference sequence). This CDR3 is built from 13 residues. Here the CDR3 DNA reads TGTGCCAGCAGTCGGCGGGTAAACACTGAAGCTTTCTTT. Protein product: CASSRRVNTEAFF.

This clone was seen a handful of times. This CDR3 is CASSTPGGVTGELFF. The CDR3 DNA is TGTGCCAGTAGTACCCCGGGAGGTGTCACCGGGGAGCTGTTTTTT. The chain uses TRBV19 and TRBJ2-2, with 7 nucleotides matching TRBD2. The CDR3 totals 15 residues. Unmatched junction bases numbered 6, after V lost 4 bases and J lost 4 bases. Germline V gene data show CDR1 as LNHDA and CDR2 as SQIVND (reference sequence).

CDR3 loop: CASSFYRVLGEQYF. The CDR3 DNA sequence: TGTGCCAGCAGTTTCTACAGGGTATTAGGCGAGCAGTACTTC. The rearrangement uses TRBV27 and TRBJ2-7, with D tentatively TRBD1 (6 bases). The V end lost 3 bases, the J end lost 6 bases, and 15 bases lay between the germline ends. The CDR3 contains 14 residues. Germline V gene data show CDR1 as MNHEY and CDR2 as SMNVEV (reference sequence).

CDR3 residues: CASGQGSYEQYF. In DNA, the CDR3 is TGCGCCAGCGGACAGGGCTCCTACGAGCAGTACTTC. J is TRBJ2-7 and V is TRBV5-1; 8 positions match TRBD1. Germline trimming cut 7 bases from V and 0 bases from J; bases unmatched to any gene: 0. The CDR3 totals 12 residues. CDR1 is SGHRS and CDR2 is YFSETQ in the germline V gene.

The genes are TRBV6-2 or TRBV6-3 and TRBJ2-3; tentative D call: TRBD2 (5 bases). CDR3 size: 15 residues. Germline values: CDR1 MNHEY, CDR2 SVGEGT. V lost 2 bases and J 4 bases, leaving 13 bases between the germline ends. CDR3 in amino acids: CASSYVGFGADTQYF. DNA of the CDR3: TGTGCCAGCAGTTACGTCGGGTTCGGGGCAGATACGCAGTATTTT.

The chain carries TRBV24-1 and TRBJ2-2, with D unclear. V was trimmed by 2 bases and J by 9 bases, leaving 3 bases between them. The CDR3 contains 11 residues. Per germline, CDR1 KGHDR and CDR2 SFDVKD. DNA of the CDR3: TGTGCCACCAGTGATTACAGGGAGCTGTTTTTT. Amino acid sequence: CATSDYRELFF.

The rearrangement joins TRBV5-8 to TRBJ1-5, with D possibly being TRBD1 (5 bases). The V gene lost 0 bases and the J gene lost 1 base, with 11 bases spanning the gap. This CDR3 has 16 amino acids. The germline V gene has CDR1 SGHTS and CDR2 YDEGEE. Here the CDR3 reads CASSLEAGLSNQPQHF. In DNA form, the CDR3 reads TGTGCCAGCAGCTTGGAGGCAGGGTTGAGCAATCAGCCCCAGCATTTT.

The CDR3 here is CSARSGSEAFF. For the CDR3, the DNA is TGCAGTGCTAGATCGGGGTCTGAAGCTTTCTTT. The genes are TRBV20-1 and TRBJ1-1, with D uncertain. Germline lookup yields CDR1 DFQATT and CDR2 SNEGSKA (reference sequence). The CDR3 extends over 11 amino acids. Trimming pared 2 bases from V and 6 bases from J, leaving 7 bases between.

This chain links TRBV5-5 with TRBJ2-2; TRBD1 matches at 8 bases. The ends lost 2 bases at V and 1 base at J; junction bases unmatched: 10. CDR1 and CDR2 from the germline V gene are SGHKS and YYEKEE (reference sequence). The CDR3 has 18 amino acids. The CDR3 sequence is CASSFGQGARLNTGELFF. CDR3 coding DNA: TGTGCCAGCAGCTTCGGTCAGGGGGCGCGACTGAACACCGGGGAGCTGTTTTTT.

The chain recombines TRBV28 with TRBJ1-2; D is unresolved. CDR1 is MDHEN, CDR2 SYDVKM, per germline. Trimming took off 4 bases at V and 7 bases at J, with 7 bases between the two ends. The CDR3 has 11 residues. CDR3 sequence: CASSSYGGYTF. CDR3 bases: TGTGCCAGCAGTTCGTACGGTGGCTACACCTTC.

CDR3 protein: CASSPFTAGANVLTF. The CDR3 DNA reads TGCGCCAGCAGCCCGTTCACAGCTGGGGCCAACGTCCTGACTTTC. This chain connects TRBV5-1 to TRBJ2-6; D call uncertain. There are 15 residues in the CDR3. CDR1 and CDR2 (germline): SGHRS, YFSETQ. V was shortened by 4 bases and J by 2 bases, with 10 bases between the two germline ends.

This chain links TRBV27 with TRBJ1-5; 7 bases align to TRBD1. Germline V lookup: CDR1 MNHEY, CDR2 SMNVEV (reference sequence). Losses at the gene ends were 5 bases for V and 2 bases for J; bases not matched to a gene: 9. The CDR3 covers 16 residues. The DNA of the CDR3 is TGTGCCAGCAGTGTAGGGGGCTTGGAGGGCAATCAGCCCCAGCATTTT. The encoded protein is CASSVGGLEGNQPQHF.

The rearrangement joins TRBV19 to TRBJ2-3; 8 positions agree with TRBD1. V gave up 6 bases and J gave up 11 bases; unmatched junction bases: 43. Germline V CDR1 and CDR2: LNHDA, SQIVND (reference sequence). The CDR3 extends over 24 amino acids. In DNA form, the CDR3 reads TGTGCCAGTAGGCCCACCTCCGGGACAGGACCGGCCGTGCGCAAGATCCCGGCCTTTGTCGGGCAGTATTTT. It codes for CASRPTSGTGPAVRKIPAFVGQYF.

The chain uses TRBV7-9 and TRBJ1-4, with D tentatively TRBD1 (6 bases). CDR3 length: 15 amino acids. Germline V lookup: CDR1 SEHNR, CDR2 FQNEAQ (reference sequence). V was cut by 2 bases and J by 8 bases, with 15 bases left in between. The CDR3 loop is CASSLYRQAGEKLFF. The CDR3, as DNA: TGTGCCAGCAGCTTATACCGACAGGCTGGGGAAAAACTGTTTTTT.

The rearrangement uses TRBV2 and TRBJ2-1, with 13 bases fitting TRBD2. Trimming removed 5 bases from V and 4 bases from J; junction bases left unmatched: 5. This CDR3 is built from 16 residues. CDR1 and CDR2 from the germline V gene are SNHLY and FYNNEI. DNA of the CDR3: TGTGCCAGCAGTCGTGAGGGACTAGCGGGATACAATGAGCAGTTCTTC. Translating it yields CASSREGLAGYNEQFF. The complete variable domain, with remaining parts taken from reference TRBV2 and TRBJ2-1, reads EPEVTQTPSHQVTQMGQEVILRCVPISNHLYFYWYRQILGQKVEFLVSFYNNEISEKSEIFDDQFSVERPDGSNFTLKIRSTKLEDSAMYFCASSREGLAGYNEQFFGPGTRLTVL.

The chain joins TRBV11-2 to TRBJ2-3; 12 bases line up with TRBD2. J lost 4 bases, V lost 5 bases, and 16 bases had no gene match. CDR1 is SGHAT and CDR2 is FQNNGV in the germline V gene. This CDR3 contains 19 residues. CDR3 sequence (DNA): TGTGCCAGCAGCCCCGCTAGCGGGAGGGCCGTGGGTTCTGCAGATACGCAGTATTTT. Translation: CASSPASGRAVGSADTQYF.

The chain links TRBV5-1 to TRBJ2-1; possible D gene TRBD2, 5 bases. The germline V gene encodes CDR1 SGHRS and CDR2 YFSETQ. V was cut by 0 bases and J by 0 bases, with 13 bases left in between. The CDR3 has 17 amino acids. CDR3 region: CASSLVIATSSYNEQFF. CDR3 nucleotides: TGCGCCAGCAGCTTGGTGATAGCGACGAGCTCCTACAATGAGCAGTTCTTC.

This chain links TRBV27 with TRBJ2-6; maybe TRBD1 (6 bases). This CDR3 comprises 15 residues. Deletions cut 5 bases from V and 3 bases from J, with 11 bases between. Germline V gene data show CDR1 as MNHEY and CDR2 as SMNVEV (reference sequence). The CDR3, as DNA: TGTGCCAGCAGTGCACGAGGGGGTGGGGCCAACGTCCTGACTTTC. Translation: CASSARGGGANVLTF.

The chain uses TRBV9 and TRBJ1-5; 7 positions match TRBD1. Germline CDR1 SGDLS, CDR2 YYNGEE. This CDR3 has 15 residues. V was clipped by 0 bases and J by 1 base; unmatched bases: 1. The chain's CDR3 is CASSVAGGSNQPQHF. The CDR3 bases are TGTGCCAGCAGCGTAGCAGGGGGGAGCAATCAGCCCCAGCATTTT.

The genes are TRBV7-2 and TRBJ1-2; D is possibly TRBD1 (6 bases). The germline V gene has CDR1 SGHTA and CDR2 FQGNSA. V lost 1 base and J 4 bases, leaving 13 bases between the germline ends. This CDR3 spans 15 amino acids. Here the CDR3 reads CASSLERQGPYGYTF. The DNA for the CDR3 is TGTGCCAGCAGCTTAGAAAGGCAGGGGCCCTATGGCTACACCTTC.

The rearrangement uses TRBV9 and TRBJ1-1, with a tentative D call TRBD1 (6 bases). The CDR3 spans 14 residues. Germline CDR1 and CDR2: SGDLS and YYNGEE. V lost 3 bases, J lost 9 bases, and 18 bases lay in between. CDR3 nucleotides: TGTGCCAGCAGCGATTCCCGGGACACAACAAAAGCTTTCTTT. The encoded protein is CASSDSRDTTKAFF.